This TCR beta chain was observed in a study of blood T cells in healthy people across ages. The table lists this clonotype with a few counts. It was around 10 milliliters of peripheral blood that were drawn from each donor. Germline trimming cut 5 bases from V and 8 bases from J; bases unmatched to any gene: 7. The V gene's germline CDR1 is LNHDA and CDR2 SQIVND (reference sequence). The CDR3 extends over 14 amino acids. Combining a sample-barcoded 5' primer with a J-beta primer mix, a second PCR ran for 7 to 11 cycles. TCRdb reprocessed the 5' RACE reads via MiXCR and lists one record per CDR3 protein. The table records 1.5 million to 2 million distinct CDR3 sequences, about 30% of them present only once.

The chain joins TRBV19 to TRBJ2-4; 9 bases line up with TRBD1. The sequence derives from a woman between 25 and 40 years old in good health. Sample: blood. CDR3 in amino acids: CASSFGQGIDIQYF. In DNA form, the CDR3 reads TGTGCCAGTAGTTTTGGACAGGGGATAGACATTCAGTACTTC.